Listed below are T cell receptor beta chains from one sample, sequenced in a study of T cell repertoires in cytomegalovirus infection. TCRdb processed the reads anew with MiXCR; each CDR3 protein has one entry. The table has approximately 990,000 distinct CDR3 sequences, approximately 30% seen once. Their recognized antigens are unknown. Sequenced material: cultured CD8+ T cells from PBMCs, taken from culture after CMV antigen stimulation. The receptors originated from a human donor in good health (CMV status not recorded). Some clones in this sample may be carry-over from other donors' samples. Each CDR3 is given with its conserved first and last residue. The order of the fields is J gene, clone size, V gene, D gene, CDR3 DNA, CDR3 protein. The D gene is left open where the match is weak. Clone size is stated in some rows and not others, as once, few, many or a class when expanded.

TRBJ1-1 | - | TRBV6-5 | - | TGTGCCAGCAGTTACTCCGGATGGGGTGAAGCTTTCTTT | CASSYSGWGEAFF
TRBJ1-2 | once | TRBV11-1 | - | TGTGCCAGCAGCGAGGACAGTGACCCCTATGGCTACACCTTC | CASSEDSDPYGYTF
TRBJ2-1 | many | TRBV7-9 | - | TGTGCCAGCAGCGGGGGCGACTCTGAGCAGTTCTTC | CASSGGDSEQFF
TRBJ1-1 | - | TRBV12-3/TRBV12-4 | TRBD1 | TGTGCCAGCAGTTTACGAATACTACAGGGGGTGAACACTGAAGCTTTCTTT | CASSLRILQGVNTEAFF
TRBJ2-7 | many | TRBV7-2 | - | TGTGCCAGCTCCTTTGGGGGAGGAGATTACGAGCAGTACTTC | CASSFGGGDYEQYF
TRBJ1-5 | - | TRBV5-5 | - | TGTGCCAGCAGCTCGGGTACGGGACAGCCCCAGCATTTT | CASSSGTGQPQHF
TRBJ1-5 | many | TRBV6-1 | TRBD1 | TGTGCCAGCAGTCCCGACAGGGGACAGCCCCAGCATTTT | CASSPDRGQPQHF
TRBJ2-1 | - | TRBV11-3 | TRBD1 | TGTGCCAGCAGCCGAGCGGGACAGGGAGTGGGTGAGCAGTTCTTC | CASSRAGQGVGEQFF
TRBJ1-2 | - | TRBV20-1 | - | TGCAGTACTGAAAGTCCCGAAAACTATGGCTACACCTTC | CSTESPENYGYTF
TRBJ2-1 | many | TRBV12-3/TRBV12-4 | - | TGTGCCAGCAGTTTCCGGGGAGGAAACAATGAGCAGTTCTTC | CASSFRGGNNEQFF
TRBJ2-2 | many | TRBV7-6 | TRBD1 | TGTGCCAGCAGCCCTGGACAGGTTAACACCGGGGAGCTGTTTTTT | CASSPGQVNTGELFF
TRBJ2-1 | few | TRBV6-1 | TRBD2 | TGTGCCAGCAGTGAAGTAGTGGGGACTAGCGCCAGCTCCTACAATGAGCAGTTCTTC | CASSEVVGTSASSYNEQFF
TRBJ1-2 | - | TRBV7-9 | - | TGTGCCAGCAGCTCGGGGGACTATTCCTCAGTCTATGGCTACACCTTC | CASSSGDYSSVYGYTF
TRBJ2-3 | few | TRBV27 | - | TGTGCCAGCCTAAAGGATACGCAGTATTTT | CASLKDTQYF
TRBJ2-2 | many | TRBV28 | - | TGTGCCAGCAGTTTGGTGCACAGGGAGGATTTTCCCGGGGAGCTGTTTTTT | CASSLVHREDFPGELFF
TRBJ2-7 | few | TRBV27 | TRBD2 | TGTGCCAGCAGCCCCACTAGCGGGGGGCCCCCCTACGAGCAGTACTTC | CASSPTSGGPPYEQYF
TRBJ1-2 | few | TRBV19 | - | TGTGCCAGTAGTATAGTCGAGGGGAGGACCTATGGCTACACCTTC | CASSIVEGRTYGYTF
TRBJ2-2 | - | TRBV4-1 | - | TGCGCCAGCAGCCAACCAACGGGGTATACCGGGGAGCTGTTTTTT | CASSQPTGYTGELFF
TRBJ2-7 | - | TRBV6-6 | - | TGTGCACAACTGCCGGGCACCCCCTACGAGCAGTACTTC | CAQLPGTPYEQYF
TRBJ1-4 | few | TRBV7-2 | - | TGTGCCAGCAGCTTATCAGGATTGGATGAAAAACTGTTTTTT | CASSLSGLDEKLFF
TRBJ2-3 | - | TRBV19 | TRBD2 | TGTGCCAGTAGCCTGGCAGCGGGGGGGCCGAGAGATACGCAGTATTTT | CASSLAAGGPRDTQYF
TRBJ1-1 | many | TRBV7-2 | - | TGTGCCAGCAGCTTATGGGGGTCCCGTGGCACTGAAGCTTTCTTT | CASSLWGSRGTEAFF
TRBJ1-2 | few | TRBV12-3/TRBV12-4 | - | TGTGCCAGCGTCGGTCGAGGTTTGGAAGGCTACACCTTC | CASVGRGLEGYTF
TRBJ2-3 | - | TRBV11-2 | TRBD1 | TGTGCCAGCAGAGGGACAGGGGGCTATGGGGGTAGCAGCTTGACGCAGTATTTT | CASRGTGGYGGSSLTQYF
TRBJ2-5 | few | TRBV12-3/TRBV12-4 | - | TGTGCCAGCAAAACTAGTGCGGAGACCCAGTACTTC | CASKTSAETQYF
TRBJ2-3 | few | TRBV6-6 | - | TGTGCCAGCAAGGCAGATACGCAGTATTTT | CASKADTQYF
TRBJ1-5 | - | TRBV6-6 | - | TGTGCCAGCAGTTACCCAGGGGAAGTTCAGCCCCAGCATTTT | CASSYPGEVQPQHF
TRBJ1-5 | - | TRBV7-2 | - | TGTGCCAGCAGCTTAGGGGTAGGGAGCAATCAGCCCCAGCATTTT | CASSLGVGSNQPQHF
TRBJ2-3 | - | TRBV2 | TRBD2 | TGTGCCAGCAGTGAAGGGGGGGGAAGCACAGATACGCAGTATTTT | CASSEGGGSTDTQYF
TRBJ1-1 | - | TRBV29-1 | - | TGCAGCGTTGAAGCGTGCCCCCCGCAAGGTGAAGCTTTCTTT | CSVEACPPQGEAFF
TRBJ2-2 | - | TRBV27 | - | TGTGCCAGCAGTTTGGGTTTCGGTAGGAACACCGGGGAGCTGTTTTTT | CASSLGFGRNTGELFF
TRBJ2-1 | - | TRBV5-1 | TRBD2 | TGCGCCAGCAGCCAGGTAGGACTAGCCAGACACAATGAGCAGTTCTTC | CASSQVGLARHNEQFF
TRBJ2-3 | - | TRBV7-4 | - | TGTGCCAGCAGCTCCTCGTTCGGGGACACAGATACGCAGTATTTT | CASSSSFGDTDTQYF
TRBJ2-7 | - | TRBV2 | - | TGTGCCAGCACAGACCACGAGCAGTACTTC | CASTDHEQYF
TRBJ2-5 | - | TRBV19 | - | TGTGCAAGTACTCCGACAGGTTACCAAGAGACCCAGTACTTC | CASTPTGYQETQYF
TRBJ2-3 | many | TRBV7-6 | TRBD2 | TGTGCCAGCAGCTTAAGGAGTAGCGGGGGGGCTACAGATACGCAGTATTTT | CASSLRSSGGATDTQYF
TRBJ2-7 | - | TRBV27 | - | TGTGCCAGCAGTTACGTCGGACAAGCCTACGAGCAGTACTTC | CASSYVGQAYEQYF
TRBJ2-5 | - | TRBV6-7 | TRBD1 | TGTGCCAGCAGTTGTAGGGGGCGTATGAAGACCCAGTACTTC | CASSCRGRMKTQYF
TRBJ1-1 | - | TRBV7-6 | - | TGTGCCAGCAGCTTTAGCGGGGGCTCCCCTTTT | CASSFSGGSPF
TRBJ1-1 | - | TRBV27 | - | TGTGCCAGCAGTTTAACTTATACAGACCCTGAAGCTTTCTTT | CASSLTYTDPEAFF
TRBJ1-4 | few | TRBV7-9 | - | TGTGCCAGCAGCTTATCCAGGGGTATTGGAAAACTGTTTTTT | CASSLSRGIGKLFF
TRBJ1-4 | - | TRBV5-8 | - | TGTGCCAGCAGCTTGGAGGGTACCTGGGGGGGAAAACTGTTTTTT | CASSLEGTWGGKLFF